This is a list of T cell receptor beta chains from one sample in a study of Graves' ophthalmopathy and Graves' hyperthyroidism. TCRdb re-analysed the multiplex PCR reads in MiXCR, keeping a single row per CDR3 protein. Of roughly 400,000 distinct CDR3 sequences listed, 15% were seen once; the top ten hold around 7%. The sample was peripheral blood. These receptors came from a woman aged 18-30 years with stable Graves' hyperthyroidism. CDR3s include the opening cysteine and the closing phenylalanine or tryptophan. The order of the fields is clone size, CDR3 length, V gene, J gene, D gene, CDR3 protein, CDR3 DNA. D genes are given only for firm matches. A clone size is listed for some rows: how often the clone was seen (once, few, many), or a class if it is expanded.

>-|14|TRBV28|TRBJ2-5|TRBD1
CASSGQGGRETQYF
TGTGCCAGCAGCGGACAGGGTGGGAGAGAGACCCAGTACTTC
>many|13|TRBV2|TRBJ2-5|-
CASLSGGMETQYF
TGTGCCAGTTTGTCCGGGGGAATGGAGACCCAGTACTTC
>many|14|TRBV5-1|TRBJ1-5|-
CASSLGTPGEPQHF
TGCGCCAGCAGCTTGGGGACACCGGGTGAGCCCCAGCATTTT
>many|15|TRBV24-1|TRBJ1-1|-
CATPVGFPMNTEAFF
TGTGCCACCCCGGTAGGCTTCCCCATGAACACTGAAGCTTTCTTT
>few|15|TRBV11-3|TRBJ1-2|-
CASSRGDTRGNGYTF
TGTGCCAGCAGCCGAGGGGACACCCGGGGGAACGGCTACACCTTC
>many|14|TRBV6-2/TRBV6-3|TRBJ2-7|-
CASTQTGYAYEQYF
TGTGCCAGCACCCAGACAGGTTATGCCTACGAGCAGTACTTC
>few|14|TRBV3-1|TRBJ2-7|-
CASSSQLGTYEQYF
TGTGCCAGCAGCTCCCAGCTTGGGACCTACGAGCAGTACTTC
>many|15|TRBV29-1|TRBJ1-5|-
CSVERVVGPNQPQHF
TGCAGCGTTGAAAGGGTAGTAGGCCCCAATCAGCCCCAGCATTTT
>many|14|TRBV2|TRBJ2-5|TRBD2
CASSERETQETQYF
TGTGCCAGCAGCGAGCGGGAAACCCAAGAGACCCAGTACTTC
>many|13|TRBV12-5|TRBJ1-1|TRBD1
CASVPDRGSEAFF
TGTGCTAGTGTCCCGGACAGGGGTTCTGAAGCTTTCTTT
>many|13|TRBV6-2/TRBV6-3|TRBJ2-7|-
CASKDKSSYEQYF
TGTGCCAGCAAAGACAAGAGCTCCTACGAGCAGTACTTC
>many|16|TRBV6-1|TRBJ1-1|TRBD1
CASAPRDRGRGTEAFF
TGTGCCAGCGCGCCCCGGGACAGGGGGCGCGGGACTGAAGCTTTCTTT
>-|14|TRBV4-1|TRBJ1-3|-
CASSQESFGNTIYF
TGCGCCAGCAGCCAAGAGAGTTTCGGAAACACCATATATTTT
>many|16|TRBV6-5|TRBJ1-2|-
CASRPRVPSANYGYTF
TGTGCCAGCAGACCTCGAGTTCCGTCGGCTAACTATGGCTACACCTTC
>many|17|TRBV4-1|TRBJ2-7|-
CASSQDAPRQGSHEQYF
TGCGCCAGCAGCCAAGATGCCCCTCGGCAGGGTAGTCACGAGCAGTACTTC
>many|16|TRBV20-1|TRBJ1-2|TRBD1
CSAFLPPGQGNYGYTF
TGCAGTGCTTTCCTACCCCCGGGACAGGGCAACTATGGCTACACCTTC
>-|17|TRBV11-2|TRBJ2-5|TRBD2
CASSLSSGRGAQETQYF
TGTGCCAGCAGCTTATCATCTGGGCGGGGGGCTCAGGAGACCCAGTACTTC
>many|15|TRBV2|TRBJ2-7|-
CASSEPGFGTYEQYF
TGTGCCAGCAGTGAACCCGGTTTCGGAACCTACGAGCAGTACTTC
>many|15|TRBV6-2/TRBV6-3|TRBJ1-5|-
CASIDAGKNHQPQHF
TGTGCCAGCATCGACGCGGGGAAGAACCATCAGCCCCAGCATTTT
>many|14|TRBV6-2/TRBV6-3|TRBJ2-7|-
CASSSGGYSYEQYF
TGTGCCAGCAGTTCGGGCGGCTACTCCTACGAGCAGTACTTC
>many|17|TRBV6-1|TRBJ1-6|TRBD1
CASSELWDRAYNSPLHF
TGTGCCAGCAGTGAACTTTGGGACAGGGCCTATAATTCACCCCTCCACTTT